This T cell receptor (beta chain) stems from a study of early T cells in non-severe SARS-CoV-2 infection. Study-level information: Sequencing input comprised bulk RNA from unsorted whole blood; chain pairing was not available.

This clonotype has a handful of counts. Individual cDNA molecules received unique molecular identifiers. MiXCR, applied by TCRdb to the 5' RACE reads, yields one record per CDR3 protein. This table has tens of thousands of distinct CDR3 sequences, 12% appearing once. The CDR3 has 13 residues. V lost 9 bases to trimming and J lost 7 bases, with 18 bases between them. CDR1 is ENHRY and CDR2 is SYGVKD in the germline V gene. V and J are TRBV10-3 and TRBJ1-1; perhaps TRBD1 as D (5 bases). The sample comprised whole blood. This sequence was found in an adult who was a healthcare worker with PCR-confirmed SARS-CoV-2 infection or an uninfected control (not recorded which). The CDR3 nucleotides read TGTGCCATATCCTTTGGGGGGGTCGGTGAAGCTTTCTTT. It translates to CAISFGGVGEAFF.